These 5 T cell receptor beta chains were all obtained from the same sample, sequenced in a study of cytomegalovirus exposure and HLA in healthy donors. Both 60 Vbeta primers and 13 Jbeta primers went into the PCR. Sequenced by immunoSEQ multiplex PCR; TCRdb stores in-frame clones only, minus some. This sample has some 200,000 clones, with over 80% found just once. Material for sequencing was PBMCs. The receptors here all came from a boy under 10 years old in good health and CMV-seronegative.

The chain combines TRBV18 with TRBJ2-1; D may be TRBD2 (6 bases). CDR1 and CDR2 from the germline V gene are KGHSH and LQKENI. This CDR3 region has 15 residues. Trimming removed 6 bases from V and 2 bases from J, with 14 bases in between. As DNA, the CDR3 is TGTGCCAGCTCTCCCCCGGGGGAAACCTACAATGAGCAGTTCTTC. It yields the protein CASSPPGETYNEQFF.

The chain uses TRBV6-5 and TRBJ1-1, with 10 positions matching TRBD1. This CDR3 is 16 amino acids long. Germline V gene sequence: CDR1 MNHEY, CDR2 SVGAGI. V shed 2 bases and J 5 bases; nucleotides not matched to a gene: 8. CDR3 sequence reads: CASSYPTGGAGTEAFF. The CDR3 coding sequence is TGTGCCAGCAGTTACCCGACAGGGGGCGCGGGGACTGAAGCTTTCTTT.

V is TRBV11-3 and J is TRBJ2-3, with TRBD1 identical over 9 bases. Unmatched junction bases numbered 8, after V lost 6 bases and J lost 4 bases. CDR3 length: 15 residues. Germline V CDR1 and CDR2: SGHNT, YENEEA. The DNA for the CDR3 is TGTGCCAGCAGTTACAGGGGGCGCGGATCAGATACGCAGTATTTT. This translates into CASSYRGRGSDTQYF.

The chain combines TRBV9 with TRBJ2-3, with TRBD2 identical over 10 bases. Germline-derived CDR1 and CDR2 are SGDLS and YYNGEE. V lost 2 bases and J lost 2; bases outside the gene matches: 14. This CDR3 region has 19 residues. The CDR3 DNA reads as TGTGCCAGCAGCGTGTGGGCTAGCGGGGGCCTAACGAACACAGATACGCAGTATTTT. Residues: CASSVWASGGLTNTDTQYF.

The chain employs TRBV10-3 and TRBJ2-1; D is perhaps TRBD1 (5 bases). This CDR3 is built from 12 residues. Germline V gene lookup returns CDR1 ENHRY and CDR2 SYGVKD. V dropped 8 bases and J dropped 2 bases, with 7 bases sitting between them. CDR3 region: CAIGAAYNEQFF. The DNA for the CDR3 is TGTGCCATCGGGGCGGCCTACAATGAGCAGTTCTTC.